The next 5 T cell receptor beta chains were all read from a single sample in a study of blood T cell repertoires in COVID-19 (dated by TCRdb to the early 2020s). Library prep was done by the immunoSEQ multiplex PCR assay. TCRdb holds this immuneACCESS table with in-frame rearrangements only. Some clones are missing; in checked studies, unresolved V genes explain under half, and the rest has no known cause. For this sample there are 350,000 to 400,000 clones; roughly 90% appear just once. In total, the top ten clones hold approximately 3.1% of the sample. The sequenced sample was PBMCs or T cells enriched from blood (not recorded which). All receptors come from a woman aged 25-40 years who had recovered from COVID-19.

This clone was recorded once. Relative to the germline gene, one junction end is altered; a read error may explain this. The chain is built from TRBV28 and TRBJ2-1; TRBD1 is a possible D gene (5 bases). This CDR3 spans 15 amino acids. Germline lookup yields CDR1 MDHEN and CDR2 SYDVKM. This chain's CDR3 is CASNLFRTTYNEQFF. In nucleotides, the CDR3 is TGTGCCAGCAATTTATTTCGGACAACCTACAATGAGCAGTTCTTC.

This sequence joins TRBV19 and TRBJ2-1, with 11 bases identical to TRBD2. The germline V gene has CDR1 LNHDA and CDR2 SQIVND (reference sequence). The CDR3 is 18 residues long. V lost 10 bases and J lost 0; bases outside the gene matches: 14. This chain's CDR3 is CATSWGSGGVGSYNEQFF. The CDR3 DNA reads as TGTGCCACCTCCTGGGGTAGCGGGGGGGTCGGCTCCTACAATGAGCAGTTCTTC.

The chain links TRBV7-3 to TRBJ2-7; 10 nucleotides line up with TRBD2. CDR3 size: 17 residues. V lost 6 bases and J lost 4; bases outside the gene matches: 15. CDR1 is SGHTA, CDR2 FQGTGA, per germline. DNA for the CDR3: TGTGCCAGCAGACCGTTTCCTGCGACTAGCGGGCTATACGAGCAGTACTTC. Its translation: CASRPFPATSGLYEQYF.

The gene calls are TRBV2 and TRBJ1-1, with D possibly TRBD1 on 6 matching bases. With 6 bases removed from V and 4 bases from J, the gap between germline ends came to 9 bases. From germline, CDR1 is SNHLY and CDR2 FYNNEI. The length of the CDR3 is 12 residues. This CDR3 reads CASSYRVTEAFF. Here the CDR3 DNA reads TGTGCCAGCAGCTACAGGGTCACTGAAGCTTTCTTT.

V usage is TRBV28 and J usage is TRBJ1-5, with D possibly matching TRBD1 (6 bases). Germline CDR1 and CDR2: MDHEN and SYDVKM. The V end lost 6 bases, the J end lost 2 bases, and 14 bases lay between the germline ends. This CDR3 region has 15 residues. CDR3 protein: CASRQRGQGNQPQHF. The CDR3, as DNA: TGTGCCAGCAGGCAGCGGGGGCAAGGCAATCAGCCCCAGCATTTT.